The 20 T cell receptor beta chains in this list originate from one sample, sequenced in a study of blood T cell repertoires in COVID-19 (TCRdb year 2020). Libraries were prepared through the immunoSEQ multiplex PCR assay. The table was pulled from immuneACCESS by TCRdb, which kept in-frame rearrangements only. Such tables lose some clones; where checked, under half of the loss comes from unresolved V genes, and the rest has no known cause. A total of 150,000 or so clones appear in this sample, around 79% of them only once. The ten top clones hold around 2.9% of the sample. Sequencing was done on a sample of PBMCs or T cells enriched from blood (not recorded which). Receptors originate from a woman between 45 and 65 years old who had recovered from COVID-19.

This chain joins TRBV11-3 and TRBJ1-6, with D maybe TRBD1 (5 bases). Trimming removed 1 base at V and 10 bases at J, with 20 bases between. This CDR3 comprises 17 residues. Germline-derived CDR1 and CDR2 are SGHNT and YENEEA. CDR3 sequence: CASSLGGAGTYSSPLHF. Here the CDR3 DNA reads TGTGCCAGCAGCTTAGGAGGGGCAGGGACTTATAGCTCACCCCTCCACTTT. The full variable domain, its missing parts supplied by reference TRBV11-3 and TRBJ1-6, is EAGVVQSPRYKIIEKKQPVAFWCNPISGHNTLYWYLQNLGQGPELLIRYENEEAVDDSQLPKDRFSAERLKGVDSTLKIQPAELGDSAVYLCASSLGGAGTYSSPLHFGNGTRLTVT.

The CDR3 coding sequence is TGCAGCGTTGCCCGGGACAAAAATTCACCCCTCCACTTT. This sequence encodes CSVARDKNSPLHF. This chain links TRBV29-1 with TRBJ1-6; the D gene is possibly TRBD1 (6 bases). The germline V gene encodes CDR1 SQVTM and CDR2 ANQGSEA. The V end was cut by 4 bases, the J end by 7 bases, with 11 bases between. The CDR3 extends over 13 amino acids.

The gene calls are TRBV9 and TRBJ1-2; 7 positions agree with TRBD1. Germline CDR1 reads SGDLS; CDR2 reads YYNGEE. The CDR3 spans 12 residues. V dropped 7 bases and J dropped 4; count of bases not matched to a gene: 4. For the CDR3, the DNA is TGTGCCAGCGCCGGGACAGTCTATGGCTACACCTTC. It codes for CASAGTVYGYTF.

CDR3 loop: CASSLLSSGQETQYF. CDR3 coding DNA: TGTGCCAGCAGTTTATTGTCTAGCGGCCAAGAGACCCAGTACTTC. The rearrangement joins TRBV28 to TRBJ2-5; 7 bases align to TRBD2. The germline V gene has CDR1 MDHEN and CDR2 SYDVKM. The V and J ends lost 1 base and 1 base, in that order; junction bases with no gene match: 3. The CDR3 runs to 15 residues.

The V gene is TRBV4-1, the J gene TRBJ2-2, with 12 bases lining up with TRBD1. This CDR3 has 17 amino acids. The junction had 7 bases not matched to a gene; V was cut back by 2 bases and J by 6 bases. Looked up from germline, CDR1 is MGHRA and CDR2 is YSYEKL. CDR3 DNA: TGCGCCAGCAGCCAATCGAACCGGGACAGGGGGCCCGGGGAGCTGTTTTTT. Amino acids: CASSQSNRDRGPGELFF.

The rearrangement joins TRBV5-4 to TRBJ1-6, with 7 bases that match TRBD1. V lost 4 bases, J lost 10 bases, and 8 bases stayed unmatched. Germline V gene lookup returns CDR1 SGHNT and CDR2 YYREEE (reference sequence). This CDR3 has 14 amino acids. The CDR3 nucleotides read TGTGCCAGCAGCAACGACAGGGTCTACTCACCCCTCCACTTT. As protein: CASSNDRVYSPLHF.

The chain uses TRBV30 and TRBJ1-5; maybe TRBD1 (5 bases). V dropped 2 bases and J dropped 0 bases, with 11 bases sitting between them. The length of the CDR3 is 15 residues. Germline CDR1 and CDR2: GTSNPN and SVGIG (reference sequence). In nucleotides, the CDR3 is TGTGCCTGGAGTCTCGGGGGGGATAGCAATCAGCCCCAGCATTTT. Amino acids: CAWSLGGDSNQPQHF.

The chain uses TRBV29-1 and TRBJ1-1, with D possibly being TRBD1 (6 bases). The CDR3 loop spans 13 amino acids. CDR1 is SQVTM, CDR2 ANQGSEA, per germline. Trimming took 8 bases from V and 1 from J, leaving 14 bases between them. The CDR3 region is CSITRTANTEAFF. Written as DNA, the CDR3 is TGCAGCATAACACGGACAGCGAACACTGAAGCTTTCTTT.

Worth noting for this clone: An end of the junction does not agree with germline; a read error may underlie this. The rearrangement joins TRBV19 to TRBJ1-1; weak D call: TRBD1 (6 bases). Germline lookup yields CDR1 LNHDA and CDR2 SQIVND (reference sequence). The CDR3 sequence is 14 residues long. CDR3 in DNA: TGTGCCAGTAATATACAGGGCACGAACACTGAAGCTTTCTTT. Translated, it gives CASNIQGTNTEAFF. The complete variable domain, with remaining parts taken from reference TRBV19 and TRBJ1-1, reads DGGITQSPKYLFRKEGQNVTLSCEQNLNHDAMYWYRQDPGQGLRLIYYSQIVNDFQKGDIAEGYSVSREKKESFPLTVTSAQKNPTAFYLCASNIQGTNTEAFFGQGTRLTVV.

This clone showed up just once. The V and J genes are TRBV30 and TRBJ1-5, with TRBD1 identical over 10 bases. Losses at the gene ends were 4 bases for V and 6 bases for J; bases not matched to a gene: 6. The CDR3 contains 14 residues. Germline lookup yields CDR1 GTSNPN and CDR2 SVGIG (reference sequence). The CDR3 reads CAWTTGTGAQPQHF. As DNA, the CDR3 is TGTGCCTGGACTACCGGGACAGGGGCTCAGCCCCAGCATTTT.

This sequence joins TRBV11-3 and TRBJ2-3, with D hard to call. Germline values: CDR1 SGHNT, CDR2 YENEEA. This CDR3 comprises 14 residues. V was trimmed by 1 base and J by 0 bases, leaving 5 bases between them. The CDR3 DNA follows: TGTGCCAGCAGCTTAGCAACTAGCACAGATACGCAGTATTTT. Amino acids: CASSLATSTDTQYF.

V and J are TRBV11-1 and TRBJ2-3; 8 nucleotides line up with TRBD2. The CDR3 is 16 residues long. From germline, CDR1 is SGHAT and CDR2 FQDESV (reference sequence). The junction had 13 bases not matched to a gene; V was cut back by 5 bases and J by 6 bases. CDR3: CASSPGTRVGADTQYF. The CDR3 DNA reads TGTGCCAGCAGCCCTGGGACTAGAGTAGGCGCTGATACGCAGTATTTT.

V usage is TRBV12-1 and J usage is TRBJ2-1; the table calls TRBD2, which could not be checked here. TRBV12-1 is listed as a pseudogene. CDR3 size: 16 residues. This CDR3 reads CASSPKGGGTYNEQFF. CDR3 nucleotide sequence: TGTGCCAGCAGCCCCAAAGGGGGGGGTACCTACAATGAGCAGTTCTTC.

The chain couples TRBV18 to TRBJ2-3, with D possibly being TRBD2 (5 bases). CDR3 length: 13 residues. Germline values: CDR1 KGHSH, CDR2 LQKENI. Trimming stripped 3 bases from V and 9 bases from J, with 13 bases between. In nucleotides, the CDR3 is TGTGCCAGCTCACCCCCAGCACGGGAAACGCAGTATTTT. Amino acid sequence: CASSPPARETQYF.

V and J are TRBV5-1 and TRBJ2-5; D may be TRBD1 (5 bases). CDR3 length: 14 amino acids. The germline gives CDR1 SGHRS, CDR2 YFSETQ. Trimming pared 6 bases from V and 1 base from J, leaving 13 bases between. This chain's CDR3 is CASTRWGGQETQYF. DNA of the CDR3: TGCGCCAGCACCCGGTGGGGCGGCCAAGAGACCCAGTACTTC. Drawing the rest from reference TRBV5-1 and TRBJ2-5, the complete variable domain is KAGVTQTPRYLIKTRGQQVTLSCSPISGHRSVSWYQQTPGQGLQFLFEYFSETQRNKGNFPGRFSGRQFSNSRSEMNVSTLELGDSALYLCASTRWGGQETQYFGPGTRLLVL.

The V and J genes are TRBV20-1 and TRBJ1-1; D may be TRBD1 (6 bases). V was pared by 0 bases and J by 10 bases, with 9 bases between. Germline V lookup: CDR1 DFQATT, CDR2 SNEGSKA (reference sequence). The CDR3 length is 11 residues. The CDR3 loop reads CSARDGGGAFF. CDR3 bases: TGCAGTGCTAGAGATGGGGGCGGAGCTTTCTTT.

The J gene is TRBJ1-6, the V gene TRBV14; no definite D call. Trimming shortened V by 0 bases and J by 10 bases, and 16 bases separated the two germline ends. CDR1 is SGHDN, CDR2 FVKESK, per germline. The CDR3 is 16 amino acids. The CDR3 nucleotides are TGTGCCAGCAGCCAAGATGGGCAGGCGGGGAGCTCACCCCTCCACTTT. Its protein is CASSQDGQAGSSPLHF.

The V gene is TRBV3-1 (or the pseudogene TRBV3-2), the J gene TRBJ1-5, with D unclear. This CDR3 comprises 15 residues. Germline CDR1 reads LGHDT; CDR2 reads YNNKEL (reference sequence). Trimming took 0 bases from V and 6 from J, leaving 12 bases between them. The CDR3 region has the DNA TGTGCCAGCAGCCAAGAAGCCTCCGGGAGTCAGCCCCAGCATTTT. It codes for CASSQEASGSQPQHF.

This clone was seen only a few times. This chain connects TRBV6-1 to TRBJ2-7; TRBD2 matches 10 bases. Trimming cost V 1 base and J 5 bases; bases outside gene matches: 5. Germline CDR1 is MNHNS and CDR2 is SASEGT. CDR3 length: 15 amino acids. CDR3 DNA sequence: TGTGCCAGCAGTGAAGTCTTAGCGGGGGGTCACGAGCAGTACTTC. Its protein product is CASSEVLAGGHEQYF.

This clone was detected a few times. V usage is TRBV18 and J usage is TRBJ1-3; D is unresolved. Deletions cut 4 bases from V and 0 bases from J, with 16 bases between. Germline V gene lookup returns CDR1 KGHSH and CDR2 LQKENI. This CDR3 has 17 amino acids. CDR3 sequence: CASSLARGLTSGNTIYF. CDR3 DNA: TGTGCCAGCTCACTTGCTCGCGGCCTTACCTCTGGAAACACCATATATTTT.